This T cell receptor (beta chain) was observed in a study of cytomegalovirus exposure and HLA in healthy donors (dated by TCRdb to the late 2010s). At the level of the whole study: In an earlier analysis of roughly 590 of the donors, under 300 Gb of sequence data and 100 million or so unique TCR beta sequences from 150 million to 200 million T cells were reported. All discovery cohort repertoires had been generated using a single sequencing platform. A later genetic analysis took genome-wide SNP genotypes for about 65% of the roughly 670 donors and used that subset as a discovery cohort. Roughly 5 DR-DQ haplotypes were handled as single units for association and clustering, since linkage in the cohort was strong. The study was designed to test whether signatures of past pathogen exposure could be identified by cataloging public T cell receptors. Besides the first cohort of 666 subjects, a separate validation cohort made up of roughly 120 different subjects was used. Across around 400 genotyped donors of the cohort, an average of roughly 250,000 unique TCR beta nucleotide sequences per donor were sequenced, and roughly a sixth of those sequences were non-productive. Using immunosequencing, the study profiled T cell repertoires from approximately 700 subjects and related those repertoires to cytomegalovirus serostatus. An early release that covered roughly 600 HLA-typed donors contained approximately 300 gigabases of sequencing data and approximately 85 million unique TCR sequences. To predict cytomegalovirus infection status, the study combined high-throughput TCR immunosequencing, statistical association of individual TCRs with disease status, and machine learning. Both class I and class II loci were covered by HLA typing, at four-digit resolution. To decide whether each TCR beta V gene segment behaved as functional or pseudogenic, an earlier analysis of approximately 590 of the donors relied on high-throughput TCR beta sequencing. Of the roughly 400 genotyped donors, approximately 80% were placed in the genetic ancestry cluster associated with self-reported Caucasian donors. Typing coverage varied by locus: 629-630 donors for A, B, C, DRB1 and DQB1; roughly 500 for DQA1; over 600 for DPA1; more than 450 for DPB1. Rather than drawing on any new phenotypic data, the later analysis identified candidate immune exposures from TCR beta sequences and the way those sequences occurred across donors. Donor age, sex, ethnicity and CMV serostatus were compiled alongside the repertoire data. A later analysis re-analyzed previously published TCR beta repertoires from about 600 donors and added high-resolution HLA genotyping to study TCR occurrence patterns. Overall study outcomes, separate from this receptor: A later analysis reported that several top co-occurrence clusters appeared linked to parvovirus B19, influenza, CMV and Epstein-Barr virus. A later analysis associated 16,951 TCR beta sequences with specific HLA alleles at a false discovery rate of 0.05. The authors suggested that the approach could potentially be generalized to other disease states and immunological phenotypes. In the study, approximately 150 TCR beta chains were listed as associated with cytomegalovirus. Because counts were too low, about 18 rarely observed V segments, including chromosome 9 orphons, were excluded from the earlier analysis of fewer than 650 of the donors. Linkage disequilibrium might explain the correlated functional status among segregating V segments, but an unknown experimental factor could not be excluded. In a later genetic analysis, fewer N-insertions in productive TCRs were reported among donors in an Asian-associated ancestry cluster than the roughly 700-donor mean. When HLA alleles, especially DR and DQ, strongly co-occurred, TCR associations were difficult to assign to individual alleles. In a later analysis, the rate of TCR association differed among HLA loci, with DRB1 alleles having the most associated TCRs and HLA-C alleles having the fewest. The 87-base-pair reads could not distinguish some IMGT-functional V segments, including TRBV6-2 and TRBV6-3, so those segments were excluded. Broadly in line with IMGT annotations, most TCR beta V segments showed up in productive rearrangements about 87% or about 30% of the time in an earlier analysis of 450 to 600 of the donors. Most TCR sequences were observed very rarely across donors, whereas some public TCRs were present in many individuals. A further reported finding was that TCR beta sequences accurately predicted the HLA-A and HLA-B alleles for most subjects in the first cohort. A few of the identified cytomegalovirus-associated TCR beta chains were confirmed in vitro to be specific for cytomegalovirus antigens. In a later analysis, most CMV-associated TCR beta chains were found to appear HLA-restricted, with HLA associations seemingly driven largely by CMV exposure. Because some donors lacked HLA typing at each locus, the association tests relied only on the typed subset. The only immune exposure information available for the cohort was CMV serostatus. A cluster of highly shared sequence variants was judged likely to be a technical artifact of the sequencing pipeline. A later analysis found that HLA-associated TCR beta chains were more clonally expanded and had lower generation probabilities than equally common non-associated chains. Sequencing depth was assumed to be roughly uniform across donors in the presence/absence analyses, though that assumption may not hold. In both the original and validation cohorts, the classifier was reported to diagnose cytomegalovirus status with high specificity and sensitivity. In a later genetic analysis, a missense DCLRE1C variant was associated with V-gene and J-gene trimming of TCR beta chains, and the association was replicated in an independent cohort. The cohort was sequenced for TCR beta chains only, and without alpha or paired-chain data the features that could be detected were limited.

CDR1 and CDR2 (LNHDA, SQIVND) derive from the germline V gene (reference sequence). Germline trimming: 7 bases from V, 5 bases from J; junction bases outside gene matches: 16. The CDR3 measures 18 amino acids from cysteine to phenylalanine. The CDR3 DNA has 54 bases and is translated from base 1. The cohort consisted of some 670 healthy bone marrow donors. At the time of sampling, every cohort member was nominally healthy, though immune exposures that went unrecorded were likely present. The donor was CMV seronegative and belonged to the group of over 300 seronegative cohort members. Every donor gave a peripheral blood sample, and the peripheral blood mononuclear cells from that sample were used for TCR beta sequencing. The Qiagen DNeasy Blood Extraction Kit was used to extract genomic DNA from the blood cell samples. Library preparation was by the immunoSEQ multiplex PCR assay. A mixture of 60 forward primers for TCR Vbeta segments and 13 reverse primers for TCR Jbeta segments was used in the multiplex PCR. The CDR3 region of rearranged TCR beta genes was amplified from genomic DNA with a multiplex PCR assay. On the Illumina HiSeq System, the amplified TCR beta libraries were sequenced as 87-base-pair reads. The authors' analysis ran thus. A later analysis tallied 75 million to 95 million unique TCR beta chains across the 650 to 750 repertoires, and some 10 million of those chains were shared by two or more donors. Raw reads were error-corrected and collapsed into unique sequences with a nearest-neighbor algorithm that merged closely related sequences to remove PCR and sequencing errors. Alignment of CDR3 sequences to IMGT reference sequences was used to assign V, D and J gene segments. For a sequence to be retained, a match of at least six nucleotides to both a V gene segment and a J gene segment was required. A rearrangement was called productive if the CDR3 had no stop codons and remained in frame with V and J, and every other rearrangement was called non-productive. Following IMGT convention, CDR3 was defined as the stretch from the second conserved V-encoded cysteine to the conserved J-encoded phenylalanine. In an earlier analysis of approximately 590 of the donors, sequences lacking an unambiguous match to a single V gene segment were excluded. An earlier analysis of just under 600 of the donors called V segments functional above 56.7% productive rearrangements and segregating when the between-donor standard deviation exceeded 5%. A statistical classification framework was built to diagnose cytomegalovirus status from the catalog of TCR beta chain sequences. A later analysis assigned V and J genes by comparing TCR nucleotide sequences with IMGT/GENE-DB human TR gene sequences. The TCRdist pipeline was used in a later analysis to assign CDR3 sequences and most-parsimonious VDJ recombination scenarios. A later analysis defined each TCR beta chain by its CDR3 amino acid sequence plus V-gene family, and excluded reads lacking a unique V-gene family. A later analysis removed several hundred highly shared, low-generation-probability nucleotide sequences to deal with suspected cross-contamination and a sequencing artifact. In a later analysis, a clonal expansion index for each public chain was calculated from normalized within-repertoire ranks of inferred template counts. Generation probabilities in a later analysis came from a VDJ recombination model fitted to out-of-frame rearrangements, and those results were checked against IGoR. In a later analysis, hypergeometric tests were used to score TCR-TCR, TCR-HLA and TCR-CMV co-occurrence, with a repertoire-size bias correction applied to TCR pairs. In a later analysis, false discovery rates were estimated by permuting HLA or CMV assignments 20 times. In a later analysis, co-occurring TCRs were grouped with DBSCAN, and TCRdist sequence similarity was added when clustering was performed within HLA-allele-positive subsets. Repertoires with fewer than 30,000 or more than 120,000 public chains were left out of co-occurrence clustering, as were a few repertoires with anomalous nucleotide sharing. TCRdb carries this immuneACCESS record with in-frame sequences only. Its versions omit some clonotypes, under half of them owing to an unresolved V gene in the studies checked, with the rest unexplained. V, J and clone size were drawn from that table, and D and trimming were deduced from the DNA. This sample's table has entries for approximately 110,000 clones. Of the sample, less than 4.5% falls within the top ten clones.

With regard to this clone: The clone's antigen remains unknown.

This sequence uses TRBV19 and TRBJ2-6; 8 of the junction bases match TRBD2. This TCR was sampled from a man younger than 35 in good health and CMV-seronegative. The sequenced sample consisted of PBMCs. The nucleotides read TGTGCCAGTAAGGCGGGGGGCCGAGTAGCTTTTAGGGCCAACGTCCTGACTTTC. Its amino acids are CASKAGGRVAFRANVLTF.